The source of this TCR beta chain is a study of T cell responses to AZD1222 COVID-19 vaccine (dated by TCRdb to the early 2020s). A note on the overall study: A total of approximately 230 trial participants underwent TCR sequencing, of whom nearly 210 received two doses of AZD1222 and about 25 received two doses of the MenACWY control vaccine. Trial participants were enrolled into age subgroups of 18-55, 56-69 and 70-plus years, which contained about 150, 27 and 61 TCR-sequenced participants, respectively. Findings and caveats that apply to the study as a whole: Vaccine-associated CD4 TCRs spanned the whole spike protein, with dominant responses in regions 160-218 and 743-854. The 56-69-year group was small, and its depth increase did not reach significance, likely because of low power. Because no samples from the day 14 peak response were available, repertoires could be characterized only after the peak T cell response. Epitopes outside the regions mutated in the B.1.351 and B.1.1.7 variants were reportedly recognized by nearly half of the unique spike-specific TCRs. After two AZD1222 doses, both the breadth and the depth of spike-specific TCRs were significantly higher than at day 0 and than in MenACWY recipients. Conclusions about previously exposed vaccinees were limited because only a handful of AZD1222 recipients were SARS-CoV-2 seropositive at baseline. Participants were mostly white British and included more females than males, and it was suggested by the authors that clonal diversity may have been underestimated.

As concerns this clone: Its antigen remains unidentified. No much larger clonotype is one base removed from it; base qualities were not supplied.

The CDR3 regions of human TCRbeta chains were analyzed by immunosequencing. As for the original processing: Repertoire TCRs were checked for matches against a reference library of SARS-CoV-2-specific TCRs that had been generated using the MIRA antigen-specificity platform. Breadth was defined as the fraction of unique TCRs that were SARS-CoV-2-associated, and depth was defined as the fraction of total T cells that were SARS-CoV-2-associated. Each spike-specific TCR was assigned to its reactive spike region and to a CD4 or CD8 class using the MIRA data. Log10-transformed breadth and depth values were compared by one-way ANOVA with Sidak's multiple comparisons tests. Not all clones reach the TCRdb copy of this immuneACCESS table, which keeps in-frame sequences only. Checked studies attribute under half of the gap to unresolved V genes and leave the rest unexplained. For V, J and clone size, that table is used; D and trimming come from the DNA. Present in this sample are about 120,000 clones, approximately 90% of which were seen just once. The ten largest account for about 6.8% of the sample.

Taken from the germline V gene, the CDR1 and CDR2 loops are MNHEY and SVGEGT. V loses 6 bases, J loses 4 bases, and the germline ends lie 12 bases apart. From its cysteine to its phenylalanine, the CDR3 spans 13 amino acids. Only CDR3 DNA is held: 39 bases, read in frame from base 1. Read against the paper, the sample's time point label means: about 28 days (+/-7) after the second vaccine dose. AZD1222 recipients with second doses at about 4 weeks or about 12 weeks were pooled, because spike-specific TCR depth and breadth did not differ between schedules. Samples from vaccinated people were obtained from the UK trials COV001 and COV002, which included a single-blind randomized controlled phase 2/3 trial of AZD1222 (ChAdOx1 nCoV-19) in healthy adults. Trial participant PBMC samples were collected at day 0 and day 28 after the second dose for TCRbeta chain sequencing.

The source material was peripheral blood, sampled 28 days after the second AZD1222 dose. The clonotype was recovered from an adult who received the AZD1222 COVID-19 vaccine. The receptor chain draws on TRBV6-2 or TRBV6-3 and TRBJ1-1; TRBD1 might be the D gene, on 6 matching bases. The DNA sequence follows: TGTGCCAGCAGCACGGGACACAGCACTGAAGCTTTCTTT. It translates as CASSTGHSTEAFF.